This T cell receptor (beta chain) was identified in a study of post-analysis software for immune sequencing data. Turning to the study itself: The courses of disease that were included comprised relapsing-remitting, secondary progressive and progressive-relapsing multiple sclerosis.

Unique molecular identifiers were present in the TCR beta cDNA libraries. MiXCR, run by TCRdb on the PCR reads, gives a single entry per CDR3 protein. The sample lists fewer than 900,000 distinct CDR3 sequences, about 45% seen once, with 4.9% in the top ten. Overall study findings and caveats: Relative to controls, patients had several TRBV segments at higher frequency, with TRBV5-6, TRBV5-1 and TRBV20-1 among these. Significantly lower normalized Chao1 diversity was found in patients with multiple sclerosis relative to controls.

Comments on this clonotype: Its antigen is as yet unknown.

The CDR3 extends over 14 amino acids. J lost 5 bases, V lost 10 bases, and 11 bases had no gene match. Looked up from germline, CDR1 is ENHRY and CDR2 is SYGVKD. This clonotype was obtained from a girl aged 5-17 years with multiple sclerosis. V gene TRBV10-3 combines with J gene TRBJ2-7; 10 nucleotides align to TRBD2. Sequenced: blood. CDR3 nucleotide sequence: TGTGCCACCGACATAGCGGGAGGTCCCCACGAGCAGTACTTC. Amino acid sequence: CATDIAGGPHEQYF.